The entry below gives a single T cell receptor beta chain sequence along with its context. Antigen unknown. Researchers ran the PCR with 60 Vbeta and 13 Jbeta primers. Assay: immunoSEQ multiplex PCR; the TCRdb copy retains only in-frame clones and omits some. The sample yields 120,000 or so clones, less than 85% seen once. This specimen comes from a study of cytomegalovirus exposure and HLA in healthy donors. Study-level information: Researchers previously reported finding some 110 million unique TCR beta sequences from around 200 million T cells.

The study's findings and limits: Follow-up analysis seemed to connect common viral pathogens with several of the most significant clusters identified. Through in vitro validation, a few CMV-associated chains were shown to be specific for CMV antigens. Relative to the roughly 690-donor mean, N-insertions were reportedly fewer in an Asian-associated ancestry cluster in a later analysis.

V dropped 1 base and J dropped 7 bases, with 16 bases sitting between them. Per germline, CDR1 LNHDA and CDR2 SQIVND (reference sequence). This CDR3 is built from 16 residues. Sample: PBMCs. J is TRBJ2-2 and V is TRBV19, with D maybe TRBD1 (5 bases). The receptor comes from a middle-aged man in good health and CMV-seronegative. The CDR3 nucleotides are TGTGCCAGTAGTATAGTGGGCTCCCTGGGGCACGGGGAGCTGTTTTTT. This translates into CASSIVGSLGHGELFF.